The 4 T cell receptor beta chains given below trace back to one sample, sequenced in a study of CD8 T cells in Susac syndrome. Random hexamers primed reverse transcription of 0.5 to 1 ug RNA. TCRdb called the immunoSEQ multiplex PCR reads again in MiXCR, with one record for every CDR3 protein. The table includes some 260,000 distinct CDR3 sequences, roughly 81% detected once. Sequenced sample: CD8+ T cells from PBMCs. These receptors originate from a human donor with multiple sclerosis.

This rearrangement joins TRBV7-9 to TRBJ1-1; D uncertain. V was clipped by 5 bases and J by 1 base, with 2 bases between them. CDR1 and CDR2 from the germline V gene are SEHNR and FQNEAQ (reference sequence). The CDR3 covers 11 residues. As DNA, the CDR3 is TGTGCCAGCAGCGCGAACACTGAAGCTTTCTTT. Amino acids: CASSANTEAFF.

The J gene is TRBJ2-3, the V gene TRBV9; D ambiguous. The length of the CDR3 is 10 residues. Germline V lookup: CDR1 SGDLS, CDR2 YYNGEE. V lost 3 bases and J 7 bases, leaving 3 bases between the germline ends. CDR3 bases: TGTGCCAGCAGCGGACATACGCAGTATTTT. It is translated as CASSGHTQYF.

This clonotype has only a few counts. The chain couples TRBV10-3 to TRBJ1-1; no reliable D call. Germline assignment: CDR1 ENHRY and CDR2 SYGVKD. The CDR3 spans 12 residues. V was trimmed by 11 bases and J by 4 bases, leaving 14 bases between them. CDR3 in DNA: TGTGCCTCAGTCGGTGTAAGCACTGAAGCTTTCTTT. This encodes CASVGVSTEAFF.

The chain uses TRBV28 and TRBJ1-6; D gene ambiguous. V dropped 2 bases and J dropped 5 bases, with 10 bases sitting between them. CDR3 size: 15 residues. Germline V gene lookup returns CDR1 MDHEN and CDR2 SYDVKM. The CDR3 coding sequence is TGTGCCAGCAGTTTAGAAGTCGCAAATAATTCACCCCTCCACTTT. Translation: CASSLEVANNSPLHF.